A single T cell receptor (beta chain) is shown here with its context. This sample is part of a study of response to subunit inactivated influenza vaccine. TCRdb redid the calling of the RT-PCR reads with MiXCR, one entry per CDR3 protein. The repertoire has about 540,000 distinct CDR3 sequences, roughly 23% of them found once; the top ten carry 2.8%. From germline, CDR1 is DFQATT and CDR2 SNEGSKA (reference sequence). V lost 0 bases and J 5 bases, leaving 17 bases between the germline ends. The CDR3 sequence is 15 residues long. This sample was also put to use in a study of T cells expressing NK-cell markers. That study reports: The cDNA for TCR beta came from 5'RACE template switching with UMIs. Sorted CD3+CD56+NKG2C+, CD3+CD56+NKG2C- and CD3+CD56-NKG2C+ T-cell subsets were beta-chain profiled. Seven of the eight sequenced donors were classified as HCMV-seropositive, and one was classified as seronegative. An anti-gamma-delta TCR antibody was added in several experiments. It restricted sorting to alpha-beta TCR-expressing T cells. Four of the donors also had these clonotypes leading their CD3+CD56-NKG2C+ fraction.

This material consisted of CD4+ T cells sorted from PBMCs, taken roughly 13 days after vaccination. The chain joins TRBV20-1 to TRBJ2-7; D may correspond to TRBD1 or TRBD2 (6 bases each). The clonotype comes from a man aged 50 to 59 who received an inactivated influenza vaccine. In DNA form, the CDR3 reads TGCAGTGCTAGAGACCCCCGGGGGCGCATCGACGAGCAGTACTTC. Its protein product is CSARDPRGRIDEQYF.